This T cell receptor (beta chain) comes out of a study of blood T cell repertoires in COVID-19. Study at large: From T cells, B-cell-depleted T cells, or PBMCs came the material, which was cDNA or gDNA.

TCRdb's table, derived via immunoSEQ multiplex PCR, lists solely in-frame clones and lacks some. The sample lists 120,000 or so clones, 75% to 85% occurring once. The TCR comes from a man aged 40-50 years with active or convalescent COVID-19. What was sequenced was peripheral blood.

In nucleotides, the CDR3 is TGTGCCAGCAGTTATCAAGACAGGGGCAATCAGCCCCAGCATTTT. Residues: CASSYQDRGNQPQHF. The V and J genes are TRBV6-2 or TRBV6-3 and TRBJ1-5, with 7 bases identical to TRBD1. With V trimmed by 3 bases and J by 2 bases, 4 bases remained unmatched. Germline lookup yields CDR1 MNHEY and CDR2 SVGEGT. The length of the CDR3 is 15 residues.